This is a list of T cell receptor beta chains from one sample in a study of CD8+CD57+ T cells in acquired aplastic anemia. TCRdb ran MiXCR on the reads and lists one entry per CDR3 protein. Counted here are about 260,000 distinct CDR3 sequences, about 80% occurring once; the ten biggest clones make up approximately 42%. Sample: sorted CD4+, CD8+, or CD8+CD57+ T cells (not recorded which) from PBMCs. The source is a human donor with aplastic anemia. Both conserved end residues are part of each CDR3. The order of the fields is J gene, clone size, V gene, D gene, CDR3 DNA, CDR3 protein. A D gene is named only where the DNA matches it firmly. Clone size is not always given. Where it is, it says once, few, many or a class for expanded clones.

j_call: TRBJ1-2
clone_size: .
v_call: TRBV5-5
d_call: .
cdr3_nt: TGTGCCAGCAGCTGCTATCTGAACACCTTC
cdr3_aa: CASSCYLNTF

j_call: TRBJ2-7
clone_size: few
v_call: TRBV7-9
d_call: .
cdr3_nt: TGTGCCAGCAGCTTAGGGGGTAGCTACGAGGCCAACGTCTTC
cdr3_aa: CASSLGGSYEANVF

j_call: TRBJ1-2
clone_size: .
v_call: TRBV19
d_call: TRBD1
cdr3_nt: TGTGCCAGTAGTCGGAAGGACAGGGCCGATTATGGCTACACCTTC
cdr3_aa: CASSRKDRADYGYTF

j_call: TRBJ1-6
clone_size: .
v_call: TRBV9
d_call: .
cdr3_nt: TGTGCCAGCAGCGTTGGCGGGAGTAATTCACCCCTCCACTTT
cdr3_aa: CASSVGGSNSPLHF

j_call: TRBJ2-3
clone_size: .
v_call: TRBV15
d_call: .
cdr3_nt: TGTGCCACCAGCTTAGCGGGACAGCGCGGAAGCTACACTTTT
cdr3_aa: CATSLAGQRGSYTF

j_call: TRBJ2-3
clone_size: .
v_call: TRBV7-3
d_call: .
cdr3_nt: TGTGCCAGCAGCTTAGTGGCCGGGGCGCTGTCTTTTGGATTT
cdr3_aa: CASSLVAGALSFGF

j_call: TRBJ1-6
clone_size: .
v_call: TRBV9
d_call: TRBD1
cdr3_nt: TGTGCCAGCAGCTTGGGGGAGCGACAGGGAGGTAACACCCTCCACTTT
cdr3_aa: CASSLGERQGGNTLHF

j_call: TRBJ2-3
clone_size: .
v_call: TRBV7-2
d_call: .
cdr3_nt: TGTGCCAGCAGCCCCGTGGACGGGATCGATGATACGCAGTATTTT
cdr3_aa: CASSPVDGIDDTQYF

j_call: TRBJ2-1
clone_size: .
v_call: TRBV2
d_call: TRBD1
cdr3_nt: TGTGCCAGCAGCCAGCAAAGAAGCAGGGGGAGCGATGAGCAGTTCTTC
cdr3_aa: CASSQQRSRGSDEQFF

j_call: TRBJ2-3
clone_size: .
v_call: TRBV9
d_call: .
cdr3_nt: TGTGCCAGCAGCGTAGCGAGAGGTCCCGATACGGAGTATTTT
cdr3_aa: CASSVARGPDTEYF

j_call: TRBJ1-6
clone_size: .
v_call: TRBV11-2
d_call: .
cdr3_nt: TGTGCCAGCAGCTCAGGTCCTGGGGCACCCCTCCACTTT
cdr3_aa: CASSSGPGAPLHF

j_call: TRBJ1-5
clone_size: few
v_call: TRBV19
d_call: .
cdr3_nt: TGTGCCAGTAGTACCTCCCCGGGAAGAGGGATACAGCCCCAGCATTTT
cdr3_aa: CASSTSPGRGIQPQHF

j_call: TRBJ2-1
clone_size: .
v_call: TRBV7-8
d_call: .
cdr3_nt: TGTGCCAGCAGCTTAGCGGAAGGTCCCGATAACAATGATCAGTCCTTC
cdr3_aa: CASSLAEGPDNNDQSF

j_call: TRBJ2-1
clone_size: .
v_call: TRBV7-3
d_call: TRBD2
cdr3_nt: TGTGCCAGCAGCTTAGAGGGAGGGCCCGATAGGCAGCATTTCTTC
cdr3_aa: CASSLEGGPDRQHFF

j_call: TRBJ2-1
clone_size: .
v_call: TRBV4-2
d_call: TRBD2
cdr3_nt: TGTGCCAGCAGCACACTAGCGGGGGGCCCACGTGGGCAGCTCTTC
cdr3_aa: CASSTLAGGPRGQLF

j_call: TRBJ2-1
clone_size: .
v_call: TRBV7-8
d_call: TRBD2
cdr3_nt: TGTGCCAGCAGCTTACAAAGAGGCGGGGGGAGGGATGAGCAGTTCTTC
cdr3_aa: CASSLQRGGGRDEQFF

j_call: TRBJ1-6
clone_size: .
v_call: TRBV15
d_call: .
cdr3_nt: TGTGCCACCAGCAGAGATGTAGATCCTTCACCCCTCCACTTT
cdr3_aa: CATSRDVDPSPLHF